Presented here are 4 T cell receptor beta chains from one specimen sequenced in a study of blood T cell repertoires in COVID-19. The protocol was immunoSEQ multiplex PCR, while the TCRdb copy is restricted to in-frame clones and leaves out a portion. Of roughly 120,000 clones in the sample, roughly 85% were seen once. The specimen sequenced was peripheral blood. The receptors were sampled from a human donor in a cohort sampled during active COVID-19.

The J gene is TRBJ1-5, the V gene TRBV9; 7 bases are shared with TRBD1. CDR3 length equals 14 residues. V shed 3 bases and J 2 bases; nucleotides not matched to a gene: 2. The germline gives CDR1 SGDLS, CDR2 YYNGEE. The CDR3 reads CASSGTGGNQPQHF. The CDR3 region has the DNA TGTGCCAGCAGCGGAACAGGGGGCAATCAGCCCCAGCATTTT.

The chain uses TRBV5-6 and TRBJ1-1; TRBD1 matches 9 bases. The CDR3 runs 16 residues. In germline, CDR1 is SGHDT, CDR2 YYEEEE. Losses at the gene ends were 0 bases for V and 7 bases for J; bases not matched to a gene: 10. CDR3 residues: CASSLAGTGFSGEAFF. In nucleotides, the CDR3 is TGTGCCAGCAGCTTGGCCGGGACAGGGTTTTCAGGTGAAGCTTTCTTT.

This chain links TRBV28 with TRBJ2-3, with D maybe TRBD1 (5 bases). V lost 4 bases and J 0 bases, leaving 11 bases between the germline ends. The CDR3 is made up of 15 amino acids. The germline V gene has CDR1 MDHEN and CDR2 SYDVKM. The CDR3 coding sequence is TGTGCCAGCAGTTCACGACAGACTAGCACAGATACGCAGTATTTT. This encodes CASSSRQTSTDTQYF.

Here the CDR3 DNA reads TGCGCCAGCAGCCAAGTCGGGGGACCTAGCTATGGCTACACCTTC. The encoded protein is CASSQVGGPSYGYTF. The chain joins TRBV4-1 to TRBJ1-2; a possible D gene is TRBD1 (5 bases). Germline lookup yields CDR1 MGHRA and CDR2 YSYEKL. Trimming left V 1 base short and J 4 bases short, with 13 bases between. This CDR3 is built from 15 residues.